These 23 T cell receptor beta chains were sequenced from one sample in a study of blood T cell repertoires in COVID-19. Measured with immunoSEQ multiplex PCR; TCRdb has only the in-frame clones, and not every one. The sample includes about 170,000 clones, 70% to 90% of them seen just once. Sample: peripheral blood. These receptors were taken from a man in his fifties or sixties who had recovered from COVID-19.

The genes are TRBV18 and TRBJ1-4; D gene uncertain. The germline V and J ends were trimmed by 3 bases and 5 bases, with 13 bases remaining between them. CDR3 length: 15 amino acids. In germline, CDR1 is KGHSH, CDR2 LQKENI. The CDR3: CASSPLKTPNEKLFF. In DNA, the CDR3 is TGTGCCAGCTCACCTTTGAAGACACCGAATGAAAAACTGTTTTTT.

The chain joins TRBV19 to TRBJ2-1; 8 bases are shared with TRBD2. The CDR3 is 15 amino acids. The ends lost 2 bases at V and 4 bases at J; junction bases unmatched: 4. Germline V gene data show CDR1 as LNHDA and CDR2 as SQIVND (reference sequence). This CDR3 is CASSITAGGYNEQFF. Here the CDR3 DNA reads TGTGCCAGTAGTATAACGGCGGGGGGATACAATGAGCAGTTCTTC. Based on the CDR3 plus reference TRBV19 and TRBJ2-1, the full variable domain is DGGITQSPKYLFRKEGQNVTLSCEQNLNHDAMYWYRQDPGQGLRLIYYSQIVNDFQKGDIAEGYSVSREKKESFPLTVTSAQKNPTAFYLCASSITAGGYNEQFFGPGTRLTVL.

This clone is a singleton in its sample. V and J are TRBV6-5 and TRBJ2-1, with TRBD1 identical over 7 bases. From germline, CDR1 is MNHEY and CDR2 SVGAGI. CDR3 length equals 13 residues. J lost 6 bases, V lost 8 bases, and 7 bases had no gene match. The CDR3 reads CASVLTGVNEQFF. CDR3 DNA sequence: TGTGCCAGCGTGTTAACAGGGGTCAATGAGCAGTTCTTC.

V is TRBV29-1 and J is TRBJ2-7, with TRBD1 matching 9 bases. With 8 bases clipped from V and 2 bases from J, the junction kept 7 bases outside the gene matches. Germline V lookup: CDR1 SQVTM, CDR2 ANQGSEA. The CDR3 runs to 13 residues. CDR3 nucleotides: TGCAGCACTGGGACAGGGCGAGCCTACGAGCAGTACTTC. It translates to CSTGTGRAYEQYF.

The CDR3, as DNA: TGTGCCAGCAGGAACCGACTAGCGGAGAACACCGGGGAGCTGTTTTTT. Translating it yields CASRNRLAENTGELFF. V usage is TRBV5-4 and J usage is TRBJ2-2, with 9 bases fitting TRBD2. The length of the CDR3 is 16 residues. J was trimmed by 1 base and V by 5 bases; bases with no gene match: 6. Germline-derived CDR1 and CDR2 are SGHNT and YYREEE (reference sequence).

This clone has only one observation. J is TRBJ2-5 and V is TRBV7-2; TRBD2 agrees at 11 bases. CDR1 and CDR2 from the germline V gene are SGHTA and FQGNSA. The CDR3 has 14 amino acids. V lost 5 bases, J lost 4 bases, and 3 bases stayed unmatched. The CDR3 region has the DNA TGTGCCAGCAGCCTTAGCGGGAGGGGAGAGACCCAGTACTTC. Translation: CASSLSGRGETQYF.

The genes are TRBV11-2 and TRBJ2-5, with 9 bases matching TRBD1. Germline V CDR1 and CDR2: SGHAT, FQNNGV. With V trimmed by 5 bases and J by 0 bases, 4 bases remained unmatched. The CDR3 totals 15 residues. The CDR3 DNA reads TGTGCCAGCAGCCCTGACAGGGGGTACCAAGAGACCCAGTACTTC. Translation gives CASSPDRGYQETQYF. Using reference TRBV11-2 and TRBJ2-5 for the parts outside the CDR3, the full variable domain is EAGVAQSPRYKIIEKRQSVAFWCNPISGHATLYWYQQILGQGPKLLIQFQNNGVVDDSQLPKDRFSAERLKGVDSTLKIQPAKLEDSAVYLCASSPDRGYQETQYFGPGTRLLVL.

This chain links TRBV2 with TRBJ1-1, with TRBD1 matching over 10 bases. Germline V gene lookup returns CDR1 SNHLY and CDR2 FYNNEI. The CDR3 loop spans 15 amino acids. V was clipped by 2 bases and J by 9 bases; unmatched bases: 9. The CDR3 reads CASSEMGTGAGKAFF. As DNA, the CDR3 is TGTGCCAGCAGTGAAATGGGGACAGGGGCGGGTAAAGCTTTCTTT.

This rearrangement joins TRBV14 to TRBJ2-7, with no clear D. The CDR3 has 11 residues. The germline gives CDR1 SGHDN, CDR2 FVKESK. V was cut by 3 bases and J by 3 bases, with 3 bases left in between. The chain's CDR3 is CASSQYYEQYF. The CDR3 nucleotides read TGTGCCAGCAGCCAGTACTACGAGCAGTACTTC.

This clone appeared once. The CDR3 spells CASSLRRSISNQPQHF. CDR3 nucleotides: TGTGCCAGCAGCTTGCGAAGGAGTATTAGCAATCAGCCCCAGCATTTT. The chain is built from TRBV5-6 and TRBJ1-5, with no clear D. CDR1 and CDR2 from the germline V gene are SGHDT and YYEEEE. The CDR3 is made up of 16 amino acids. V lost 1 base to trimming and J lost 0 bases, with 11 bases between them.

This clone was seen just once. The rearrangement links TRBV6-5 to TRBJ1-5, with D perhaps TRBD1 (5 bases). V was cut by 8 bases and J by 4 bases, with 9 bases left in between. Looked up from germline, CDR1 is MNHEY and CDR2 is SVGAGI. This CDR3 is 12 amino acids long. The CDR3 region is CASSGLNQPQHF. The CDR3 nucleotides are TGTGCCAGCTCGGGACTTAATCAGCCCCAGCATTTT.

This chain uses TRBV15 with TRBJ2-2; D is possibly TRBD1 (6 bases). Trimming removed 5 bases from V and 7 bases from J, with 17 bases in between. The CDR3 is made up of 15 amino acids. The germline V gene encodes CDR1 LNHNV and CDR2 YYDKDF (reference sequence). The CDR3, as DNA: TGTGCCACCAGCGCCCAACAGGGCTTGGGCGGGGAGCTGTTTTTT. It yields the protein CATSAQQGLGGELFF. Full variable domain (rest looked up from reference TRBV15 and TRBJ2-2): DAMVIQNPRYQVTQFGKPVTLSCSQTLNHNVMYWYQQKSSQAPKLLFHYYDKDFNNEADTPDNFQSRRPNTSFCFLDIRSPGLGDTAMYLCATSAQQGLGGELFFGEGSRLTVL.

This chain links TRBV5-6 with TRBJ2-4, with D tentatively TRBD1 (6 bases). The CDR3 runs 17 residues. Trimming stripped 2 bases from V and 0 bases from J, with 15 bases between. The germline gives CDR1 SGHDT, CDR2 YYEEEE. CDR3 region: CASSFGQTRLAKNIQYF. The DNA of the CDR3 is TGTGCCAGCAGCTTTGGACAGACCCGTTTAGCCAAAAACATTCAGTACTTC.

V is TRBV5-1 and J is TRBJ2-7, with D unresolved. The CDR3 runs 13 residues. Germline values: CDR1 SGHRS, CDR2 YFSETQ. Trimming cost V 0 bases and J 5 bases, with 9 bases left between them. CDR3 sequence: CASSLEAPHEQYF. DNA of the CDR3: TGCGCCAGCAGCTTGGAAGCCCCCCACGAGCAGTACTTC.

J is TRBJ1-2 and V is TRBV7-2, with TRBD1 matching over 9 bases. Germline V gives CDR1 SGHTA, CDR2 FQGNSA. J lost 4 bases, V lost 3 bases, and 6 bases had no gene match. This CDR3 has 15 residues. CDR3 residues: CASSFGTGMGYGYTF. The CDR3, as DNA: TGTGCCAGCAGCTTCGGGACAGGGATGGGCTATGGCTACACCTTC. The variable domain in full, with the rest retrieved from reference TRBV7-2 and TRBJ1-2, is GAGVSQSPSNKVTEKGKDVELRCDPISGHTALYWYRQSLGQGLEFLIYFQGNSAPDKSGLPSDRFSAERTGGSVSTLTIQRTQQEDSAVYLCASSFGTGMGYGYTFGSGTRLTVV.

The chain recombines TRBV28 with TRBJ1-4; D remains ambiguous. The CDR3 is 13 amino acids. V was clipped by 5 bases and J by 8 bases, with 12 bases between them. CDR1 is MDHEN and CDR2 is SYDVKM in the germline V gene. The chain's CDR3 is CASSRGGVEKLFF. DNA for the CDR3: TGTGCCAGCAGTCGTGGAGGAGTAGAAAAACTGTTTTTT.

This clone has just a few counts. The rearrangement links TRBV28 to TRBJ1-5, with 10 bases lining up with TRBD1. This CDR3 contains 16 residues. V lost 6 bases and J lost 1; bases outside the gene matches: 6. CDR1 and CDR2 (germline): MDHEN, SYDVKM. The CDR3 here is CASRDDRGQSNQPQHF. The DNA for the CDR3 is TGTGCCAGCAGGGATGACAGGGGGCAGAGCAATCAGCCCCAGCATTTT.

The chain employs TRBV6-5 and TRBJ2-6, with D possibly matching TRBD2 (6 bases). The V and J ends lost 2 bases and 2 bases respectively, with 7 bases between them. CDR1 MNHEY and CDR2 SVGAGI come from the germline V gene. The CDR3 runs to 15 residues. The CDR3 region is CASSYGGAGANVLTF. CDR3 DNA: TGTGCCAGCAGTTACGGAGGGGCTGGGGCCAACGTCCTGACTTTC.

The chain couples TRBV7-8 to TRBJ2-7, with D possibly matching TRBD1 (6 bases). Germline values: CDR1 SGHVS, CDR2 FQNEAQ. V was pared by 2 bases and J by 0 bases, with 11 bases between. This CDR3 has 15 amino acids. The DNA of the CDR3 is TGTGCCAGCAGCTTATCAGGGGTAAGCTCCTACGAGCAGTACTTC. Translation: CASSLSGVSSYEQYF.

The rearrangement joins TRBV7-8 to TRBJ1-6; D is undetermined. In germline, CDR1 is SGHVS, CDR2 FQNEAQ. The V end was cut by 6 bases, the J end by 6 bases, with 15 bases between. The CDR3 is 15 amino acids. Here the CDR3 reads CASSPRRGGNSPLHF. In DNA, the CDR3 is TGTGCCAGCAGTCCGAGGCGGGGAGGTAATTCACCCCTCCACTTT.

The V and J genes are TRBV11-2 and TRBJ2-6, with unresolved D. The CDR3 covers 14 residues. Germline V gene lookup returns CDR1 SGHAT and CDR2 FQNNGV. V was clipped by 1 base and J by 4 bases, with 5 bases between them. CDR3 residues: CASSLVSGANVLTF. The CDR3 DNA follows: TGTGCCAGCAGCTTAGTTTCGGGGGCCAACGTCCTGACTTTC. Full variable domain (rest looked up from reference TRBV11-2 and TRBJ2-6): EAGVAQSPRYKIIEKRQSVAFWCNPISGHATLYWYQQILGQGPKLLIQFQNNGVVDDSQLPKDRFSAERLKGVDSTLKIQPAKLEDSAVYLCASSLVSGANVLTFGAGSRLTVL.

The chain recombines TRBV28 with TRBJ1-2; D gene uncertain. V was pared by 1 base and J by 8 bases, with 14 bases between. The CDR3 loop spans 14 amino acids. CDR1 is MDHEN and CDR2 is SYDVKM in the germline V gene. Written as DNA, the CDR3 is TGTGCCAGCAGTTTATTGGGAGGGCAGGTCGGCTACACCTTC. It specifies CASSLLGGQVGYTF.

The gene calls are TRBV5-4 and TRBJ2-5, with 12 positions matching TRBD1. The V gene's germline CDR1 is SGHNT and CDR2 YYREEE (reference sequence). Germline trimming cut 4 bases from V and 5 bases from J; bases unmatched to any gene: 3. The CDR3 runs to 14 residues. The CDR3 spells CASSRDRGQETQYF. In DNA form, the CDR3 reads TGTGCCAGCAGCCGGGACAGGGGGCAGGAGACCCAGTACTTC.